What follows are 17 T cell receptor beta chains derived from one specimen sequenced in a study of control samples from healthy donors and cancer patients. Produced via immunoSEQ multiplex PCR; TCRdb's table is partial and in-frame only. The sample has over 80,000 clones, approximately 80% seen once. Sequenced material: blood. These receptors all stem from a man aged 30-40 years in good health.

CDR3 bases: TGCGCCAGCAGCTTGGACAGGGTGGGCAATGAGCAGTTCTTC. Its protein product is CASSLDRVGNEQFF. The chain has TRBV5-1 and TRBJ2-1; possibly TRBD1 for D (6 bases). The CDR3 loop spans 14 amino acids. V was pared by 0 bases and J by 6 bases, with 10 bases between. Germline loops: CDR1 SGHRS, CDR2 YFSETQ. The variable domain in full, completed from reference TRBV5-1 and TRBJ2-1, reads KAGVTQTPRYLIKTRGQQVTLSCSPISGHRSVSWYQQTPGQGLQFLFEYFSETQRNKGNFPGRFSGRQFSNSRSEMNVSTLELGDSALYLCASSLDRVGNEQFFGPGTRLTVL.

For the CDR3, the DNA is TGTGCCAGCAGCCCCCGAGCGTTTAGCTCCTATAATTCACCCCTCCACTTT. Encoded protein: CASSPRAFSSYNSPLHF. The V gene is TRBV9, the J gene TRBJ1-6; D is unclear. CDR3 length: 17 residues. The V and J ends lost 4 bases and 0 bases respectively, with 14 bases between them. Germline V CDR1 and CDR2: SGDLS, YYNGEE.

The chain recombines TRBV6-6 with TRBJ1-5, with no clear D. The germline V and J ends were trimmed by 5 bases and 5 bases, with 10 bases remaining between them. Looked up from germline, CDR1 is MNHNY and CDR2 is SVGAGI (reference sequence). This CDR3 is built from 13 residues. The CDR3: CASSDGDYQPQHF. CDR3 nucleotides: TGTGCCAGCAGTGACGGAGACTATCAGCCCCAGCATTTT.

V is TRBV11-2 and J is TRBJ2-2; maybe TRBD1 (5 bases). V shed 5 bases and J shed 3 bases, with 13 bases lying between them. The CDR3 has 15 residues. The germline V gene has CDR1 SGHAT and CDR2 FQNNGV. The DNA of the CDR3 is TGTGCCAGCAGCCCCAGACCACAGGACACCGGGGAGCTGTTTTTT. This encodes CASSPRPQDTGELFF.

This rearrangement joins TRBV19 to TRBJ2-7, with 10 bases aligning to TRBD2. Germline assignment: CDR1 LNHDA and CDR2 SQIVND (reference sequence). CDR3 length: 14 amino acids. The V gene end was trimmed by 6 bases and the J gene end by 6 bases; junction bases not matched to a gene: 8. The CDR3 reads CASSAPRTSGEQYF. The CDR3 DNA reads as TGTGCCAGTAGCGCCCCCAGGACTAGCGGCGAGCAGTACTTC.

V is TRBV3-1 (or the pseudogene TRBV3-2) and J is TRBJ2-7, with 10 bases aligning to TRBD1. The germline gives CDR1 LGHDT, CDR2 YNNKEL (reference sequence). The ends lost 3 bases at V and 7 bases at J; junction bases unmatched: 9. This CDR3 is built from 15 residues. CDR3 amino acids: CASSQDPGQGREQYF. The CDR3 DNA follows: TGTGCCAGCAGCCAGGACCCGGGACAGGGGCGGGAGCAGTACTTC.

The chain joins TRBV10-3 to TRBJ2-7; D possibly matches TRBD1 or TRBD2 (5 bases each). Per germline, CDR1 ENHRY and CDR2 SYGVKD. Trimming stripped 2 bases from V and 2 bases from J, with 10 bases between. This CDR3 contains 14 residues. CDR3 nucleotides: TGTGCCATCAGTGAGACCGGGACGACCTACGAGCAGTACTTC. Protein sequence: CAISETGTTYEQYF.

The rearrangement uses TRBV15 and TRBJ2-3; 7 positions match TRBD2. V lost 8 bases to trimming and J lost 6 bases; unmatched junction nucleotides: 8. CDR1 is LNHNV and CDR2 is YYDKDF in the germline V gene (reference sequence). The CDR3 has 13 amino acids. The CDR3 bases are TGTGCCACCTCTGTCGGGGGAGGGGATACGCAGTATTTT. Protein sequence: CATSVGGGDTQYF. The full variable domain, completed using reference TRBV15 and TRBJ2-3, is DAMVIQNPRYQVTQFGKPVTLSCSQTLNHNVMYWYQQKSSQAPKLLFHYYDKDFNNEADTPDNFQSRRPNTSFCFLDIRSPGLGDTAMYLCATSVGGGDTQYFGPGTRLTVL.

V usage is TRBV5-1 and J usage is TRBJ2-7; a possible D gene is TRBD1 (6 bases). From germline, CDR1 is SGHRS and CDR2 YFSETQ. With 4 bases removed from V and 1 base from J, the gap between germline ends came to 21 bases. CDR3 length: 17 amino acids. The DNA of the CDR3 is TGCGCCAGCAGCCTAAGGGGACAAGCTGATATTTCCTACGAGCAGTACTTC. It specifies CASSLRGQADISYEQYF. Variable domain in full (rest from reference TRBV5-1 and TRBJ2-7): KAGVTQTPRYLIKTRGQQVTLSCSPISGHRSVSWYQQTPGQGLQFLFEYFSETQRNKGNFPGRFSGRQFSNSRSEMNVSTLELGDSALYLCASSLRGQADISYEQYFGPGTRLTVT.

The chain uses TRBV6-1 and TRBJ2-3, with D perhaps TRBD2 (7 bases). Trimming left V 4 bases short and J 0 bases short, with 17 bases between. This CDR3 spans 17 amino acids. In germline, CDR1 is MNHNS, CDR2 SASEGT. This CDR3 is CASSALSGGLSTDTQYF. The CDR3 DNA reads as TGTGCCAGCAGTGCTCTGTCGGGGGGCCTTAGCACAGATACGCAGTATTTT.

This clone appeared a few times. Here the CDR3 reads CSVLASDRGDYGYTF. The CDR3 DNA reads TGCAGCGTCCTGGCCTCCGACAGGGGGGACTATGGCTACACCTTC. The genes are TRBV29-1 and TRBJ1-2; 9 bases match TRBD1. The CDR3 is made up of 15 amino acids. After removal of 6 bases from V and 3 bases from J, the junction contained 11 bases not matched to a gene. Per the germline V gene, CDR1 is SQVTM and CDR2 is ANQGSEA.

The chain couples TRBV3-1 (or the pseudogene TRBV3-2) to TRBJ1-1; D unclear. Between the trimmed V and J ends, which lost 1 base and 5 bases, there was a span of 11 bases. CDR1 is LGHDT and CDR2 is YNNKEL in the germline V gene (reference sequence). This CDR3 region has 14 residues. DNA of the CDR3: TGTGCCAGCAGCCAAGTTGCATTGGGAACTGAAGCTTTCTTT. It is translated as CASSQVALGTEAFF.

The chain combines TRBV12-3 or TRBV12-4 with TRBJ2-1; no definite D call. This CDR3 is 12 amino acids long. The ends were cut back, 6 bases at V and 9 bases at J, with 12 bases in the middle. CDR3 sequence reads: CASRLGWGEQFF. The CDR3 DNA is TGTGCCAGCAGACTTGGCTGGGGTGAGCAGTTCTTC.

The V gene is TRBV27, the J gene TRBJ2-1, with 7 bases lining up with TRBD1. The CDR3 loop spans 15 amino acids. Germline-derived CDR1 and CDR2 are MNHEY and SMNVEV (reference sequence). V shed 3 bases and J 6 bases; nucleotides not matched to a gene: 8. The CDR3, as DNA: TGTGCCAGCAGTTTCCTCAACAGGGGTCCCAATGAGCAGTTCTTC. Translating it yields CASSFLNRGPNEQFF.

The genes are TRBV18 and TRBJ2-1; 9 positions agree with TRBD1. Per the germline V gene, CDR1 is KGHSH and CDR2 is LQKENI. V lost 4 bases, J lost 0 bases, and 4 bases stayed unmatched. The CDR3 is 16 residues long. For the CDR3, the DNA is TGTGCCAGCTCACACCCGGGACAGGGCTCCTACAATGAGCAGTTCTTC. Its protein is CASSHPGQGSYNEQFF.

This sequence joins TRBV6-1 and TRBJ2-3, with 7 bases matching TRBD2. V shed 3 bases and J 0 bases; nucleotides not matched to a gene: 6. This CDR3 comprises 16 residues. Germline V gene sequence: CDR1 MNHNS, CDR2 SASEGT. CDR3 sequence reads: CASSDNRDYSTDTQYF. CDR3 sequence (DNA): TGTGCCAGCAGTGACAACCGGGACTACAGCACAGATACGCAGTATTTT.

The chain links TRBV2 to TRBJ1-5; D not certain. V lost 8 bases, J lost 9 bases, and 14 bases lay in between. CDR3 size: 12 residues. CDR1 is SNHLY, CDR2 FYNNEI, per germline. CDR3 region: CASQLSPGPQHF. For the CDR3, the DNA is TGTGCCAGCCAGCTGTCACCAGGGCCCCAGCATTTT.